This TCR beta chain was sequenced during a study of preoperative IRX-2 immunotherapy in early breast cancer. Some clones are missing from TCRdb's copy, which holds only in-frame ones; the method was immunoSEQ multiplex PCR. The table records tens of thousands of clones, 80% to 90% of them present only once. CDR3 length: 13 residues. Trimming took 6 bases from V and 6 from J; bases not matched to a gene: 8. CDR1 is MDHEN, CDR2 SYDVKM, per germline. Treatment meaning: preoperative locoregional IRX-2 cytokine immunotherapy. Preoperative locoregional IRX-2 cytokine immunotherapy was tested in the phase Ib source study.

This material consisted of lymph node tissue, taken after IRX-2 immunotherapy. This rearrangement joins TRBV28 to TRBJ2-7; 7 bases line up with TRBD1. The receptor's source is a human donor with breast cancer. CDR3 loop: CASRQGTVSEQYF. The CDR3 bases are TGTGCCAGCAGACAGGGGACAGTCAGCGAGCAGTACTTC.